This T cell receptor (beta chain) stems from a study of T cells in lung cancer brain metastases. The CDR3 is made up of 13 amino acids. The germline V gene has CDR1 LNHDA and CDR2 SQIVND (reference sequence). V was pared by 0 bases and J by 6 bases, with 6 bases between. This table comes from immunoSEQ multiplex PCR, and its TCRdb copy is limited to in-frame clones, with some not included. Of about 6,200 clones listed, 80% to 90% are singletons. Sequencing input: tumor tissue from the primary lung tumor. This clonotype was obtained from a man aged 50 or older with non-small cell lung cancer. The chain links TRBV19 to TRBJ2-4; no definite D call. CDR3 sequence: CASSIDPGNIQYF. CDR3 nucleotides: TGTGCCAGTAGTATAGATCCGGGAAACATTCAGTACTTC.